The TCR beta chain under discussion was sequenced for a study of shared clonotypes between healthy human individuals (dated by TCRdb to about 2020). Regarding the study in general: The cohort comprised a couple of women and a few men aged 18 to 49 years. Blood TCR repertoires of roughly 5 healthy adults were deeply sequenced to estimate repertoire size and the extent of clonotype sharing between individuals. To increase sequencing depth and limit assay-specific biases, different laboratories used diverse techniques to prepare libraries and sequence TCR repertoires. Each donor's leukapheresis produced roughly between roughly 0.9 and 8.9 billion PBMCs. General study outcomes and caveats: Pairwise subsampling led to the expectation that sequencing depth would affect the degree of clonotype sharing among donors. Because the study included only a small number of donors, the genetic and exposure-history diversity represented was limited. Sampling was restricted to blood, and TCR repertoires in tissue are likely to differ from TCR repertoires in blood.

Healthy HIV-negative adults with no recently reported acute infections or vaccinations were included as donors. Only Caucasian adults living in Nashville, Tennessee, USA were represented among the donors. For unsorted samples, roughly 81 million PBMCs were counted and genomic DNA was extracted with the QIAamp DNA Blood Mini kit. After blood collection by leukapheresis, PBMCs were isolated using Ficoll-Histopaque density gradient centrifugation and then cryopreserved in the vapor phase of liquid nitrogen. For this clone: Its antigen is still unknown. No base-level quality is on record; no much larger clone is a single base apart.

Using the deep immunoSEQ assay, TCR CDR3 regions were amplified from genomic DNA by multiplex PCR. Extracted genomic DNA from each cell subset was distributed evenly across all wells of several immunoSEQ 96-well plates, and each plate was treated as a replicate. For unsorted PBMC, each replicate PCR was loaded with roughly 330 ng genomic DNA, equivalent to approximately 33,000 T cell genomes. Ten immunoSEQ deep assay plates were used to sequence the unsorted PBMC genomic DNA. Purified libraries were quantified with a Qubit 3.0 fluorometer, sized on a Bioanalyzer 2100, and re-quantified with the KAPA Library Quantification kit. Each immunoSEQ 96-well plate was sequenced on its own single-read 150-cycle Illumina NextSeq 550 flow cell. Turning to the authors' computational methods: Because the immunoSEQ output included only junctional sequences and no quality scores, the filtering could not be the same as the filtering used for full-length reads. Sequences were annotated with PyIR, a Python wrapper for IgBLAST v1.9, using IMGT germline references to assign V/J genes and CDR3. Any read was removed if the V/J assignment was weak (E-value above 1e-6), the CDR3 was missing, or the read contained stop codons, out-of-frame junctions, or ambiguous translated residues. V3J clonotypes were defined as sequences sharing an identical inferred V gene, J gene, and CDR3 amino acid sequence. To compute the percentage overlap between repertoires, the number of shared unique clonotypes was divided by the size of the smaller repertoire. Richness of each repertoire was evaluated using RTK rarefaction, the Chao1 estimator, and Recon v2.1 estimates of unobserved clonotypes. TCRdb retrieved this table from immuneACCESS and kept in-frame rearrangements only. Not all clones are present; in checked studies, unresolved V genes account for under half, and no reason is known for the remainder. From that table come the V and J calls and clone size; the DNA was used to work out D and trimming. Across this sample there are 450,000 to 500,000 clones, with roughly 80% seen only once. The ten most abundant clones make up roughly 13% of the sample.

Reading the germline V gene gives CDR1 MDHEN and CDR2 SYDVKM. V and J lose 3 bases and 4 bases, and a span of 12 bases separates them. CDR3 length: 14 amino acids, cysteine to phenylalanine. Only CDR3 DNA is held: 42 bases, read in frame from base 1. The specimen was PBMCs. The origin of this receptor is a woman aged 40 to 50 in good health. Some clones in this sample may be carry-over from other donors' samples. Here the chain combines TRBV28 and TRBJ1-2, with TRBD1 as a weak D call on 6 bases. The CDR3 reads as follows: CASSLQGRFYGYTF. The nucleotides are TGTGCCAGCAGTTTGCAGGGGCGATTCTATGGCTACACCTTC.